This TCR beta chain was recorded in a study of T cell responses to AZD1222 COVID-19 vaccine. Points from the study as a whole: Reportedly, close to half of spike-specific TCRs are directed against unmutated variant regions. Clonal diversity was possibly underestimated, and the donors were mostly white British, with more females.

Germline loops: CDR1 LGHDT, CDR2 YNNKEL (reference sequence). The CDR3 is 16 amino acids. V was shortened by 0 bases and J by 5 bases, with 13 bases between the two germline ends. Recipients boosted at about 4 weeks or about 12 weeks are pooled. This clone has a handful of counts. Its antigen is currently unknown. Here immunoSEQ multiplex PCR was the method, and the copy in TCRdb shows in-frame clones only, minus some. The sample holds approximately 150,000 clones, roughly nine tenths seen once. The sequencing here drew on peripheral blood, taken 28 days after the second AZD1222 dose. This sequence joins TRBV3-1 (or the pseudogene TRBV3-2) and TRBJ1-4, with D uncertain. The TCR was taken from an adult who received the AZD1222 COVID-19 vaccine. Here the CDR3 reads CASSQETTLTNEKLFF. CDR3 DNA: TGTGCCAGCAGCCAAGAGACGACGTTAACGAATGAAAAACTGTTTTTT.